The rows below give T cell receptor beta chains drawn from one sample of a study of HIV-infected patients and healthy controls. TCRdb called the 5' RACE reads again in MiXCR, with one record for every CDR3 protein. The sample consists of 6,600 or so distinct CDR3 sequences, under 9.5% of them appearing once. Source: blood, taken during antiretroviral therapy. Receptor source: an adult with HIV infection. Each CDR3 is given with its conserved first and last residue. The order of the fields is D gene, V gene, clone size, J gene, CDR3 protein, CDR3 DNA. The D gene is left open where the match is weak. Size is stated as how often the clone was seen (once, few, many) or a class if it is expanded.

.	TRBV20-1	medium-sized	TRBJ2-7	CSASEARYEQYF	TGCAGTGCTTCAGAGGCCCGCTACGAGCAGTACTTC
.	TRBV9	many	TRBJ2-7	CASSVEVSPYEQYF	TGTGCCAGCAGCGTAGAGGTCAGCCCCTACGAGCAGTACTTC
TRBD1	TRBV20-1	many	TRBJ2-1	CSARDRDRFYNEQFF	TGCAGTGCTAGAGATAGGGACAGGTTCTACAATGAGCAGTTCTTC
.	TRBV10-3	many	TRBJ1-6	CAISDTGDNSPLHF	TGTGCCATCAGTGATACAGGAGATAATTCACCCCTCCACTTT
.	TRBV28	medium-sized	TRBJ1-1	CASSPPSNTEAFF	TGTGCCAGCAGCCCTCCCAGTAACACTGAAGCTTTCTTT
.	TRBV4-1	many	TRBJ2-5	CASSQGSWFSETQYF	TGCGCCAGCAGCCAAGGCTCGTGGTTCTCGGAGACCCAGTACTTC
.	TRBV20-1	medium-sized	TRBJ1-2	CSAPPFTGNNYGYTF	TGCAGTGCCCCGCCGTTTACAGGGAATAACTATGGTTACACCTTC
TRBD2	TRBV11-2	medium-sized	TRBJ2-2	CASTLRTSGGSTGELFF	TGTGCCAGCACCTTGCGGACTAGCGGGGGGTCCACCGGGGAGCTGTTTTTT
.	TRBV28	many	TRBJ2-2	CASSLYGGELFF	TGTGCCAGCAGTTTGTATGGCGGGGAGCTGTTTTTT
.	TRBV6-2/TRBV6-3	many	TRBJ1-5	CASRHQDSTHQPQHF	TGTGCCAGCAGACACCAGGACTCTACCCATCAGCCCCAGCATTTT
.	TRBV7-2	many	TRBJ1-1	CASSSLSGWTEAFF	TGTGCCAGCAGCTCTCTGTCGGGGTGGACTGAAGCTTTCTTT
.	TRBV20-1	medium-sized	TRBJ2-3	CSARDMTAAPDTQYF	TGCAGTGCTAGAGATATGACAGCGGCCCCAGATACGCAGTATTTT
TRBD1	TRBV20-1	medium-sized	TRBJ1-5	CSARAGTGPFAPQHF	TGCAGTGCTAGAGCCGGGACAGGGCCTTTTGCGCCCCAGCATTTT
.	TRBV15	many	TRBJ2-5	CATSRGSETQYF	TGTGCCACCAGCAGAGGATCGGAGACCCAGTACTTC